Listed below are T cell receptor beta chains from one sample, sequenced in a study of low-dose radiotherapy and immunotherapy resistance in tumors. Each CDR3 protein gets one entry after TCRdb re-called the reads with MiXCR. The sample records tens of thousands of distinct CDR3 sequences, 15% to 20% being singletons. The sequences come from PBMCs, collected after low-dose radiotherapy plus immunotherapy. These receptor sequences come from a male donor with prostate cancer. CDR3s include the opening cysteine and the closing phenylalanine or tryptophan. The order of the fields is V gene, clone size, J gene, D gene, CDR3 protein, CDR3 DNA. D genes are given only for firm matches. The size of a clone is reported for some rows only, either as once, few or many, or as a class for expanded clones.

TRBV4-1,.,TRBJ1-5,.,CASSQGYRAGGQPQHF,TGCGCCAGCAGCCAGGGTTACAGGGCCGGGGGTCAGCCCCAGCATTTT
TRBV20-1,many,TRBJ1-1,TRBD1,CSAYRDREMNTEAFF,TGCAGTGCTTACCGGGACAGAGAAATGAACACTGAAGCTTTCTTT
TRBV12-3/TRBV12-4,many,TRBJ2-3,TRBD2,CASSKGEGSRTDTQYF,TGTGCCAGCAGTAAAGGGGAGGGGAGCCGCACAGATACGCAGTATTTT
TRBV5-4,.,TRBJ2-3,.,CASSLGGEASVRNTQYF,TGTGCCAGCAGCTTGGGGGGGGAGGCGTCGGTAAGAAATACGCAGTATTTT
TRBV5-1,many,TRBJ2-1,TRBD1,CASSVGQGARNEQFF,TGCGCCAGCAGCGTAGGACAGGGGGCAAGAAATGAGCAGTTCTTC
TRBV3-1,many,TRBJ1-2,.,CASSPRTGAGGYTF,TGTGCCAGCAGTCCGCGGACGGGTGCTGGTGGCTACACCTTC
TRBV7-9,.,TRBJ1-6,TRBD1,CASSTTRQGYNSPLHF,TGTGCCAGCAGCACGACGCGACAGGGCTATAATTCACCCCTCCACTTT
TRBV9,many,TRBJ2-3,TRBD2,CASSALAGVVTDTQYF,TGTGCCAGCAGCGCCCTAGCGGGAGTTGTCACAGATACGCAGTATTTT
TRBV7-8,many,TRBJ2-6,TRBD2,CASSFLAGRAGANVLTF,TGTGCCAGCAGCTTCTTAGCGGGTCGGGCTGGGGCCAACGTCCTGACTTTC
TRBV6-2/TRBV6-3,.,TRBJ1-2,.,CARGGNYGYTF,TGTGCCAGGGGGGGGAACTATGGCTACACCTTC
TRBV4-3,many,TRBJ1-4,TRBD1,CASSQEKGTGGEKLFF,TGCGCCAGCAGCCAGGAGAAGGGGACAGGCGGTGAAAAACTGTTTTTT
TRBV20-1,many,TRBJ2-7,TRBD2,CSARASGVYEQYF,TGCAGTGCTAGAGCTAGCGGGGTCTACGAGCAGTACTTC
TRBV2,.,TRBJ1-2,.,CASTSGGYGYTF,TGTGCCTCGACTAGCGGTGGCTATGGCTACACCTTC
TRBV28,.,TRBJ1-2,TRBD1,CASRRDRVGYGYTF,TGTGCCAGCAGACGGGACAGGGTAGGCTATGGCTACACCTTC
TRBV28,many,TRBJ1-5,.,CASSLSGINQPQHF,TGTGCCAGCAGTTTATCAGGGATCAATCAGCCCCAGCATTTT
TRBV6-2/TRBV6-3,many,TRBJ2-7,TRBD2,CASSYSGGYTDEQYF,TGTGCCAGCAGTTACTCCGGGGGGTACACTGACGAGCAGTACTTC
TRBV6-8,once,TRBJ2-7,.,CASSSPGGEQYF,TGTGCCAGCAGTTCCCCCGGCGGCGAGCAGTACTTC
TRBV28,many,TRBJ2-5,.,CASSFSYAQETQYF,TGTGCCAGCAGTTTCAGCTACGCCCAAGAGACCCAGTACTTC
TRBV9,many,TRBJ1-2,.,CASSVDDPRAGYTF,TGTGCCAGCAGCGTCGACGATCCGAGGGCTGGCTACACCTTC
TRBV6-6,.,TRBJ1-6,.,CASSRGTIGDSPLHF,TGTGCCAGCAGTCGGGGGACAATCGGGGATTCACCCCTCCACTTT
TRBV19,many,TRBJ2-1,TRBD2,CASSPRESGTRALDEQFF,TGTGCCAGTAGTCCAAGAGAGTCCGGGACTAGGGCATTAGATGAACAGTTCTTC
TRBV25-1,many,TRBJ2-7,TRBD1,CASSAKDRSSSYEQYF,TGTGCCAGCAGCGCCAAGGACAGGTCGAGCTCCTACGAGCAGTACTTC
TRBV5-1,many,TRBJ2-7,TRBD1,CASSLRGQGYEQYF,TGCGCCAGCAGCTTGAGGGGACAGGGCTACGAGCAGTACTTC
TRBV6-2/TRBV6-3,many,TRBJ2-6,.,CASSTRAGANVLTF,TGTGCCAGCAGTACCCGCGCCGGGGCCAACGTCCTGACTTTC
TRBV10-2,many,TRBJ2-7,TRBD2,CASSGGGMQYF,TGCGCCAGCAGTGGGGGGGGGATGCAGTACTTC
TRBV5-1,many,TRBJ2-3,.,CASSALQSTDTQYF,TGCGCCAGCAGCGCACTACAGAGCACAGATACGCAGTATTTT
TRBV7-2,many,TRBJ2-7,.,CASSFRPDRAYEQYF,TGTGCCAGCAGTTTTCGACCGGACAGAGCCTACGAGCAGTACTTC
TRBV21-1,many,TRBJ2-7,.,CASSNRRDRAGYEQYF,TGTGCCAGCAGCAACCGCCGGGACAGGGCAGGCTACGAGCAGTACTTC
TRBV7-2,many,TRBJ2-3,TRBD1,CASSLGTGGSDTQYF,TGTGCCAGCAGCTTAGGGACAGGGGGCTCAGATACGCAGTATTTT
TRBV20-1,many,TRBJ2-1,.,CSANFPSSYNEQFF,TGCAGTGCTAACTTCCCCAGCTCCTACAATGAGCAGTTCTTC
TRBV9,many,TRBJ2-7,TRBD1,CASSVAQGRAEQYF,TGTGCCAGCAGCGTAGCACAGGGGCGCGCCGAGCAGTACTTC
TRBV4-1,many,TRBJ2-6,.,CASSQGSSGANVLTF,TGCGCCAGCAGCCAAGGGAGCTCTGGGGCCAACGTCCTGACTTTC
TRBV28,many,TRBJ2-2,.,CASSPGFGELFF,TGTGCCAGCAGCCCAGGGTTCGGGGAGCTGTTTTTT
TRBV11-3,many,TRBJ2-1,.,CASSLSLAPVNEQFF,TGTGCCAGCAGCTTATCACTAGCTCCGGTCAATGAGCAGTTCTTC
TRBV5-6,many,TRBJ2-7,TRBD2,CASSLSLAGGPKFDEQYF,TGTGCCAGCAGCTTGAGCCTAGCGGGAGGGCCGAAATTCGACGAGCAGTACTTC
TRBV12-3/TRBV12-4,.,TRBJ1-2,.,CASGPGRNYGYTF,TGTGCCAGCGGCCCGGGAAGGAACTATGGCTACACCTTC
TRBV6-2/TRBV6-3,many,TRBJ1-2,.,CASRPTEYGYTF,TGTGCCAGCAGGCCCACAGAGTATGGCTACACCTTC